These 32 T cell receptor beta chains originate from one sample sequenced in a study of blood T cell repertoires in COVID-19. Some clones are missing from TCRdb's copy, which holds only in-frame ones; the method was immunoSEQ multiplex PCR. The sample has 300,000 to 400,000 clones, about 88% seen once; the top ten hold more than 0.8%. Sequencing was carried out using PBMCs or T cells enriched from blood (not recorded which). Receptor source: a woman younger than 45 who had recovered from COVID-19.

V usage is TRBV29-1 and J usage is TRBJ2-5, with TRBD2 identical over 7 bases. Germline V gene lookup returns CDR1 SQVTM and CDR2 ANQGSEA. CDR3 length: 15 amino acids. Losses at the gene ends were 3 bases for V and 2 bases for J; bases not matched to a gene: 9. In nucleotides, the CDR3 is TGCAGCGTTGAGAGGGCTAGCGGAGATCAAGAGACCCAGTACTTC. Protein sequence: CSVERASGDQETQYF.

The chain employs TRBV6-2 or TRBV6-3 and TRBJ2-3; weak D call: TRBD1 (5 bases). V was cut by 5 bases and J by 2 bases, with 14 bases left in between. Germline assignment: CDR1 MNHEY and CDR2 SVGEGT. The CDR3 is 15 amino acids. CDR3 sequence: CASSNPQGPTDTQYF. CDR3 bases: TGTGCCAGCAGTAACCCCCAGGGCCCCACAGATACGCAGTATTTT.

This clone is a singleton in its sample. The chain carries TRBV10-3 and TRBJ1-1; no definite D call. Germline V lookup: CDR1 ENHRY, CDR2 SYGVKD. Trimming left V 4 bases short and J 3 bases short, with 6 bases between. The CDR3 contains 12 residues. The CDR3 protein is CAISGRDTEAFF. The CDR3 nucleotides are TGTGCCATCAGTGGTAGAGACACTGAAGCTTTCTTT.

This chain uses TRBV7-9 with TRBJ2-7; a possible D gene is TRBD2 (5 bases). CDR1 is SEHNR and CDR2 is FQNEAQ in the germline V gene (reference sequence). This CDR3 has 10 residues. Trimming pared 8 bases from V and 5 bases from J, leaving 7 bases between. The CDR3 DNA reads TGTGCCAGCGCGGGTCACGAGCAGTACTTC. This translates into CASAGHEQYF.

This clone was observed a single time. The V and J genes are TRBV7-9 and TRBJ1-4; D remains ambiguous. Trimming removed 1 base at V and 5 bases at J, with 14 bases between. This CDR3 has 16 amino acids. The V gene's germline CDR1 is SEHNR and CDR2 FQNEAQ (reference sequence). The CDR3 spells CASSLDIRGGNEKLFF. In DNA, the CDR3 is TGTGCCAGCAGCTTAGATATTCGGGGAGGGAATGAAAAACTGTTTTTT.

This chain uses TRBV10-3 with TRBJ1-2; 7 nucleotides line up with TRBD1. V lost 4 bases to trimming and J lost 5 bases; unmatched junction nucleotides: 4. Looked up from germline, CDR1 is ENHRY and CDR2 is SYGVKD. The CDR3 has 13 residues. Here the CDR3 DNA reads TGTGCCATCAGTGGGGACAGAATATATGGCTACACCTTC. Protein sequence: CAISGDRIYGYTF.

In nucleotides, the CDR3 is TGTGCCAGCAGCGTAAGGCGCCAGGAACCAGGAAACACCATATATTTT. Amino acid sequence: CASSVRRQEPGNTIYF. The J gene is TRBJ1-3, the V gene TRBV9; no firm D call. CDR1 is SGDLS, CDR2 YYNGEE, per germline. CDR3 length: 16 residues. V was trimmed by 1 base and J by 4 bases, leaving 15 bases between them.

For this clone: Compared with germline, one end of the junction differs, possibly owing to a read error. CDR3 residues: CASREGSGTIYF. The CDR3 DNA is TGTGCCAGCAGGGAAGGGAGCGGAACCATATATTTT. The chain uses TRBV2 and TRBJ1-3; no clear D. Germline lookup yields CDR1 SNHLY and CDR2 FYNNEI. This CDR3 contains 12 residues. The variable domain in full, with the rest retrieved from reference TRBV2 and TRBJ1-3, is EPEVTQTPSHQVTQMGQEVILRCVPISNHLYFYWYRQILGQKVEFLVSFYNNEISEKSEIFDDQFSVERPDGSNFTLKIRSTKLEDSAMYFCASREGSGTIYFGEGSWLTVV.

The chain is built from TRBV19 and TRBJ2-1; possibly TRBD1 for D (6 bases). This CDR3 has 14 amino acids. V was cut by 5 bases and J by 2 bases, with 10 bases left in between. Germline lookup yields CDR1 LNHDA and CDR2 SQIVND (reference sequence). CDR3 region: CASSLQGAYNEQFF. The CDR3 DNA reads TGTGCCAGTAGTCTACAGGGAGCCTACAATGAGCAGTTCTTC.

The J gene is TRBJ1-2, the V gene TRBV6-5, with 8 positions matching TRBD1. CDR1 is MNHEY, CDR2 SVGAGI, per germline. V shed 8 bases, J shed 8 bases, and the junction held 10 bases outside the gene matches. The CDR3 has 13 residues. CDR3 nucleotides: TGTGCCAGCCTTTCTGGCAGGGGGCGAGGCTACACCTTC. This translates into CASLSGRGRGYTF.

This chain uses TRBV15 with TRBJ1-3, with TRBD1 as a possible D gene (6 bases). CDR3 length: 15 amino acids. V lost 4 bases and J lost 5, with 15 bases in between. Germline V lookup: CDR1 LNHNV, CDR2 YYDKDF (reference sequence). DNA of the CDR3: TGTGCCACCAGCACCTCCGGGACAAAGAGAAACACCATATATTTT. Encoded protein: CATSTSGTKRNTIYF.

The chain carries TRBV5-1 and TRBJ1-4; 9 bases line up with TRBD1. Germline CDR1 reads SGHRS; CDR2 reads YFSETQ. The junction had 6 bases not matched to a gene; V was cut back by 0 bases and J by 3 bases. The CDR3 consists of 17 residues. The CDR3 reads CASSLAGRQGANEKLFF. CDR3 coding DNA: TGCGCCAGCAGCTTGGCCGGTCGACAGGGGGCTAATGAAAAACTGTTTTTT.

The J gene is TRBJ1-4, the V gene TRBV19; 10 nucleotides agree with TRBD1. This CDR3 is 14 amino acids long. Trimming removed 7 bases from V and 6 bases from J; junction bases left unmatched: 5. Germline assignment: CDR1 LNHDA and CDR2 SQIVND (reference sequence). DNA of the CDR3: TGTGCCAGTATGGATGGGACAGGGGATGAAAAACTGTTTTTT. Its protein is CASMDGTGDEKLFF. The full variable domain, its missing parts supplied by reference TRBV19 and TRBJ1-4, is DGGITQSPKYLFRKEGQNVTLSCEQNLNHDAMYWYRQDPGQGLRLIYYSQIVNDFQKGDIAEGYSVSREKKESFPLTVTSAQKNPTAFYLCASMDGTGDEKLFFGSGTQLSVL.

This chain links TRBV28 with TRBJ2-3; 8 bases line up with TRBD2. V shed 4 bases and J 5 bases; nucleotides not matched to a gene: 2. The V gene's germline CDR1 is MDHEN and CDR2 SYDVKM. This CDR3 region has 13 residues. Written as DNA, the CDR3 is TGTGCCAGCAGTTACGGGGGGGTAGATACGCAGTATTTT. Translating it yields CASSYGGVDTQYF.

The chain has TRBV7-9 and TRBJ1-2; 7 positions agree with TRBD1. In germline, CDR1 is SEHNR, CDR2 FQNEAQ (reference sequence). The V segment lost 3 bases and the J segment 4 bases; nucleotides outside the gene matches: 5. This CDR3 is 14 amino acids long. Here the CDR3 DNA reads TGTGCCAGCAGCTTGCCGGACAGGCTCTATGGCTACACCTTC. Translating gives CASSLPDRLYGYTF.

CDR3 in DNA: TGTGCCAGCAGTGAAGCGATGGACAGGGGGCTCTCTGGGGCCAACGTCCTGACTTTC. Translated: CASSEAMDRGLSGANVLTF. The chain links TRBV2 to TRBJ2-6; 11 positions agree with TRBD1. The CDR3 is 19 amino acids. CDR1 is SNHLY, CDR2 FYNNEI, per germline. Trimming took 0 bases from V and 0 from J; bases not matched to a gene: 4. Supplemented by reference TRBV2 and TRBJ2-6, the full variable domain reads EPEVTQTPSHQVTQMGQEVILRCVPISNHLYFYWYRQILGQKVEFLVSFYNNEISEKSEIFDDQFSVERPDGSNFTLKIRSTKLEDSAMYFCASSEAMDRGLSGANVLTFGAGSRLTVL.

The chain joins TRBV5-5 to TRBJ1-4; 11 positions match TRBD1. Germline CDR1 and CDR2: SGHKS and YYEKEE (reference sequence). V lost 0 bases to trimming and J lost 7 bases; unmatched junction nucleotides: 2. This CDR3 region has 15 residues. The CDR3 region is CASSLEGQGGEKLFF. In nucleotides, the CDR3 is TGTGCCAGCAGCTTGGAGGGACAGGGGGGTGAAAAACTGTTTTTT.

The V gene is TRBV5-1, the J gene TRBJ2-2; TRBD2 matches 7 bases. The CDR3 extends over 15 amino acids. The trim removed 7 bases at V and 0 bases at J, leaving 6 bases unmatched. Germline V lookup: CDR1 SGHRS, CDR2 YFSETQ. As DNA, the CDR3 is TGCGCCAGCGTTTCGGGGGGTGCGAACACCGGGGAGCTGTTTTTT. Its translation is CASVSGGANTGELFF.

CDR3 nucleotide sequence: TGTGCCAGCTCACCACGGCAGGGGTGGGGAGAGACCCAGTACTTC. This codes for CASSPRQGWGETQYF. V is TRBV18 and J is TRBJ2-5; a weak D match, TRBD1 (6 bases). Trimming left V 1 base short and J 4 bases short, with 13 bases between. From germline, CDR1 is KGHSH and CDR2 LQKENI. The CDR3 runs 15 residues.

V gene TRBV6-5 combines with J gene TRBJ1-1; D not resolved. CDR1 is MNHEY, CDR2 SVGAGI, per germline. This CDR3 region has 12 residues. Trimming removed 7 bases at V and 6 bases at J, with 12 bases between. The CDR3 sequence: CASKVGEAEAFF. The DNA for the CDR3 is TGTGCCAGCAAGGTCGGGGAGGCTGAAGCTTTCTTT.

This chain uses TRBV5-1 with TRBJ2-3, with TRBD1 matching over 7 bases. The trim removed 4 bases at V and 0 bases at J, leaving 8 bases unmatched. Germline loops: CDR1 SGHRS, CDR2 YFSETQ. This CDR3 comprises 16 residues. The CDR3 DNA reads TGCGCCAGCAGCGGAACAGACAGGGCGAGCACAGATACGCAGTATTTT. Protein sequence: CASSGTDRASTDTQYF.

The V gene is TRBV10-3, the J gene TRBJ2-1; 7 nucleotides agree with TRBD1. Germline CDR1 reads ENHRY; CDR2 reads SYGVKD. This CDR3 is built from 16 residues. Trimming removed 4 bases from V and 4 bases from J; junction bases left unmatched: 10. CDR3 loop: CAISVIRDRIYNEQFF. The DNA of the CDR3 is TGTGCCATCAGTGTAATCCGGGACAGAATTTACAATGAGCAGTTCTTC.

The chain is built from TRBV14 and TRBJ1-1, with D uncertain. CDR3 length: 12 amino acids. CDR1 is SGHDN and CDR2 is FVKESK in the germline V gene. Trimming took off 4 bases at V and 3 bases at J, with 6 bases between the two ends. CDR3 loop: CASSPIYTEAFF. In DNA, the CDR3 is TGTGCCAGCAGCCCTATCTACACTGAAGCTTTCTTT.

This chain uses TRBV7-9 with TRBJ2-1; TRBD2 might be the D (5 bases). V was pared by 1 base and J by 5 bases, with 12 bases between. Germline V lookup: CDR1 SEHNR, CDR2 FQNEAQ (reference sequence). The CDR3 is made up of 15 amino acids. CDR3 DNA sequence: TGTGCCAGCAGCTTAGGCGCGGGTCCCCACAATGAGCAGTTCTTC. Translation: CASSLGAGPHNEQFF.

V gene TRBV30 combines with J gene TRBJ2-1; D remains unclear. The ends were cut back, 3 bases at V and 7 bases at J, with 4 bases in the middle. Germline V gene sequence: CDR1 GTSNPN, CDR2 SVGIG (reference sequence). The CDR3 totals 10 residues. CDR3 nucleotides: TGTGCCTGGAGACTGAATGAGCAGTTCTTC. This codes for CAWRLNEQFF.

This clone was seen only once. The rearrangement joins TRBV11-2 to TRBJ1-3; no reliable D call. V was pared by 1 base and J by 1 base, with 11 bases between. This CDR3 is 16 amino acids long. The germline V gene has CDR1 SGHAT and CDR2 FQNNGV. CDR3 DNA: TGTGCCAGCAGCTTAGGGCCCCCGTCGTCTGGAAACACCATATATTTT. Translation gives CASSLGPPSSGNTIYF.

This sequence joins TRBV24-1 and TRBJ1-1, with 7 bases identical to TRBD1. Germline V gives CDR1 KGHDR, CDR2 SFDVKD. This CDR3 contains 14 residues. V lost 2 bases and J lost 8; bases outside the gene matches: 7. CDR3 amino acids: CATSDSINRGEAFF. The CDR3 DNA reads as TGTGCCACCAGTGATTCGATAAACAGGGGAGAAGCTTTCTTT.

This clone came up a few times. The genes are TRBV4-3 and TRBJ2-7; 7 nucleotides match TRBD1. CDR1 and CDR2 from the germline V gene are LGHNA and YSLEER. The trim removed 1 base at V and 2 bases at J, leaving 5 bases unmatched. The CDR3 runs to 15 residues. CDR3 in amino acids: CASSQVGQGAYEQYF. The CDR3 DNA sequence: TGCGCCAGCAGCCAAGTGGGGCAGGGGGCCTACGAGCAGTACTTC.

This clone was seen once. The chain joins TRBV28 to TRBJ1-2; D gene uncertain. CDR1 is MDHEN, CDR2 SYDVKM, per germline. Trimming shortened V by 2 bases and J by 3 bases, and 7 bases separated the two germline ends. This CDR3 is built from 13 residues. CDR3 in amino acids: CASSLAQHYGYTF. In DNA, the CDR3 is TGTGCCAGCAGTTTAGCACAGCACTATGGCTACACCTTC.

The chain couples TRBV28 to TRBJ1-5, with 7 positions matching TRBD1. This CDR3 has 15 residues. The germline V gene has CDR1 MDHEN and CDR2 SYDVKM. V dropped 4 bases and J dropped 7; count of bases not matched to a gene: 10. Here the CDR3 DNA reads TGTGCCAGCAGTTCCGCAGACAGGGAGAGCCAGCCCCAGCATTTT. Residues: CASSSADRESQPQHF.

This chain links TRBV18 with TRBJ1-2; tentatively, D is TRBD1 (5 bases). CDR1 and CDR2 (germline): KGHSH, LQKENI. The CDR3 totals 14 residues. V was trimmed by 0 bases and J by 6 bases, leaving 11 bases between them. Written as DNA, the CDR3 is TGTGCCAGCTCACCACCCAGCAGGGAGGATGGCTACACCTTC. Translation: CASSPPSREDGYTF.

CDR3 sequence: CATAGPHPPQHF. The CDR3 DNA reads TGTGCCACCGCGGGGCCCCACCCCCCCCAGCATTTT. V usage is TRBV28 and J usage is TRBJ1-5; maybe TRBD1 (5 bases). Trimming left V 10 bases short and J 10 bases short, with 17 bases between. CDR1 and CDR2 (germline): MDHEN, SYDVKM. The CDR3 has 12 residues.